In this sample, the clone carrying this T cell receptor beta chain turned up a few times. What it recognizes is unknown. The table came from immunoSEQ multiplex PCR; TCRdb's copy has only in-frame clones and leaves some out. This repertoire shows under 25,000 clones, 50% to 70% found once; its top ten account for 5.4%. In germline, CDR1 is MNHEY, CDR2 SVGAGI. V lost 4 bases to trimming and J lost 0 bases, with 12 bases between them. This CDR3 has 15 amino acids. The entry originates in a study of tumor-infiltrating lymphocytes in localized non-small cell lung cancer. The wider study: Tumor tissue and non-adjacent uninvolved lung came from each patient.

Study observations and caveats: Tumors had more T cell infiltration than uninvolved lung, per TCRbeta sequencing and CD3 counts. Different pieces of the same tissue went to different assays, confounding technical variation with intratumor heterogeneity. Not all patients were TCR sequenced, owing to tissue quantity.

This TCR was recovered from a human donor with non-small cell lung cancer. Sequencing used lung tumor tissue. The chain employs TRBV6-5 and TRBJ1-1; possibly TRBD1 for D (6 bases). The CDR3 here is CASSFTGHLNTEAFF. The CDR3 nucleotides are TGTGCCAGCAGTTTCACGGGACACCTGAACACTGAAGCTTTCTTT.